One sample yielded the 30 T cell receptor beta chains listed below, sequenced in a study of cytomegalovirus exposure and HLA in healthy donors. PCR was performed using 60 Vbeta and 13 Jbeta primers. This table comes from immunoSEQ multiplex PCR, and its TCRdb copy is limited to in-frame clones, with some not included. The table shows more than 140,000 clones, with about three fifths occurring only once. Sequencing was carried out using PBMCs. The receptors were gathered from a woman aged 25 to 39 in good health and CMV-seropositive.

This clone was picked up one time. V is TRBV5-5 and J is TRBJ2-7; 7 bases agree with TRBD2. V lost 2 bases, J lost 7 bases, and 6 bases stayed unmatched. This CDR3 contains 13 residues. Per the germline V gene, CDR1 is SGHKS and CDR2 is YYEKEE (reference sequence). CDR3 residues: CASSFIAGVEQYF. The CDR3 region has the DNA TGTGCCAGCAGCTTTATCGCGGGGGTGGAGCAGTACTTC.

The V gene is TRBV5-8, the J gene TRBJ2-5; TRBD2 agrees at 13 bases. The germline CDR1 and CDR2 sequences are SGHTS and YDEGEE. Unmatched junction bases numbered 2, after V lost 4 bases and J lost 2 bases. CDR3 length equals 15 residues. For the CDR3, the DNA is TGTGCCAGCAGCCGGGGACTAGCGGGGCAAGAGACCCAGTACTTC. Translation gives CASSRGLAGQETQYF.

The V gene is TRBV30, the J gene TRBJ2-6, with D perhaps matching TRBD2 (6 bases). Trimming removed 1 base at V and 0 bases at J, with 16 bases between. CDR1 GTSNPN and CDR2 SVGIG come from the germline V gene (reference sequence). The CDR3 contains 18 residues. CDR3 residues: CAWSDKYRGTSGANVLTF. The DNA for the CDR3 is TGTGCCTGGAGTGATAAATACCGGGGGACCTCTGGGGCCAACGTCCTGACTTTC. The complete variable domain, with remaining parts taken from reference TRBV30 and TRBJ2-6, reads SQTIHQWPATLVQPVGSPLSLECTVEGTSNPNLYWYRQAAGRGLQLLFYSVGIGQISSEVPQNLSASRPQDRQFILSSKKLLLSDSGFYLCAWSDKYRGTSGANVLTFGAGSRLTVL.

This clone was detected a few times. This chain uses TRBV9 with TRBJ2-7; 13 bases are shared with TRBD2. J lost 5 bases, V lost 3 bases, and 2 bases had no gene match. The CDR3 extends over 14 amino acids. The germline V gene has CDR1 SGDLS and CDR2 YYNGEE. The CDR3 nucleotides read TGTGCCAGCAGCGAGGGGACTAGCGGGGACGAGCAGTACTTC. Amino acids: CASSEGTSGDEQYF.

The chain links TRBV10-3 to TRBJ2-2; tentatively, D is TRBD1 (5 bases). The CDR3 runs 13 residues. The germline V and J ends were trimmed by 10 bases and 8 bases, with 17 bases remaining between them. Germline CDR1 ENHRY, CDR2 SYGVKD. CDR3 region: CASDLDRRGELFF. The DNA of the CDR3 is TGTGCCAGCGACCTCGACAGAAGGGGGGAGCTGTTTTTT.

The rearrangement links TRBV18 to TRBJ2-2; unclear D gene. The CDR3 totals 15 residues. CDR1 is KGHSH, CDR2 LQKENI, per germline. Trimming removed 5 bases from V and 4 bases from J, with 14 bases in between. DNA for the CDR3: TGTGCCAGCTCAAGCGAGAGGAGCATCACCGGGGAGCTGTTTTTT. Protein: CASSSERSITGELFF.

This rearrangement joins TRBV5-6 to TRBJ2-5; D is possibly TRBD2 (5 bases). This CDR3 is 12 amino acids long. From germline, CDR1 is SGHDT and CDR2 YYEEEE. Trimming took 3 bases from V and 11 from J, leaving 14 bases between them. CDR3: CASSSSGLQQYF. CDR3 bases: TGTGCCAGCAGCTCCTCGGGGTTACAGCAGTACTTC.

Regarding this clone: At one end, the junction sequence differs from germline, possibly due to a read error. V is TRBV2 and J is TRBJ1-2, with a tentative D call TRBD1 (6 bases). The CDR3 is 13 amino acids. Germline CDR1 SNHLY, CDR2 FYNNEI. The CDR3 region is CASSEDTGLRISF. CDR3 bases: TGTGCCAGCAGTGAGGATACAGGGCTCCGTATATCCTTC.

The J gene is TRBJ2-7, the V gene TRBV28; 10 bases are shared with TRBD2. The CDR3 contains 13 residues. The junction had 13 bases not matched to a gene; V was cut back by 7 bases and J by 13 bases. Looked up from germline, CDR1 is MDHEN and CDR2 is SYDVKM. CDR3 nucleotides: TGTGCCAGCATTCCTATAGCGGGGGGATTAAAATACTTC. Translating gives CASIPIAGGLKYF. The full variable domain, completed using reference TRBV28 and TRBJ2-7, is DVKVTQSSRYLVKRTGEKVFLECVQDMDHENMFWYRQDPGLGLRLIYFSYDVKMKEKGDIPEGYSVSREKKERFSLILESASTNQTSMYLCASIPIAGGLKYFGPGTRLTVT.

This chain's CDR3 is CATSVRQGASTEAFF. In DNA form, the CDR3 reads TGTGCCACCAGCGTGCGACAGGGGGCTTCGACTGAAGCTTTCTTT. The chain couples TRBV15 to TRBJ1-1; 10 bases line up with TRBD1. V shed 5 bases and J 5 bases; nucleotides not matched to a gene: 8. Germline assignment: CDR1 LNHNV and CDR2 YYDKDF (reference sequence). The CDR3 spans 15 residues.

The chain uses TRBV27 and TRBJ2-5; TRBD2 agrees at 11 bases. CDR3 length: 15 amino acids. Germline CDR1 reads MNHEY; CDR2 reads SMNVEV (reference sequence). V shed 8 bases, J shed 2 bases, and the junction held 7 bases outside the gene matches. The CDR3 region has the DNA TGTGCCAGCGAGTTGACTAGCGGGGAACAAGAGACCCAGTACTTC. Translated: CASELTSGEQETQYF.

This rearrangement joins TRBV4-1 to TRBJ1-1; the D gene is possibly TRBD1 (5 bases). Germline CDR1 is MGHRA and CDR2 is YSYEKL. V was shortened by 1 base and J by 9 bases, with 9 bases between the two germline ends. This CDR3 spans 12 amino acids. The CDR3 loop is CASSQGGVKAFF. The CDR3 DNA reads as TGCGCCAGCAGCCAAGGGGGGGTGAAAGCTTTCTTT.

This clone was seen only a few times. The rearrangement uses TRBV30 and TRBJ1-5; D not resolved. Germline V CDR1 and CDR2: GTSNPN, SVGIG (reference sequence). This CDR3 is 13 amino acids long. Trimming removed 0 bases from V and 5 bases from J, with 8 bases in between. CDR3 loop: CAWSVPGHQPQHF. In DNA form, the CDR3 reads TGTGCCTGGAGTGTACCTGGCCATCAGCCCCAGCATTTT.

CDR3 amino acids: CASSQSGTGANVLTF. Written as DNA, the CDR3 is TGTGCCAGCAGCCAGTCAGGGACTGGGGCCAACGTCCTGACTTTC. The gene calls are TRBV16 and TRBJ2-6, with D maybe TRBD1 (5 bases). Germline loops: CDR1 KGHSY, CDR2 FQNENV. Trimming took 3 bases from V and 2 from J, leaving 8 bases between them. CDR3 length equals 15 residues.

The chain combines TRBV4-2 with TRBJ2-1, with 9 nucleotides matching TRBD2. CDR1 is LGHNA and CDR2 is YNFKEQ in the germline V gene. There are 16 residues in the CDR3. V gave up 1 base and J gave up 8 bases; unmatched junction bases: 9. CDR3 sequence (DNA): TGTGCCAGCAGCCAAGGCCCGGCGGGAGGGTTCTATGAGCAGTTCTTC. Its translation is CASSQGPAGGFYEQFF.

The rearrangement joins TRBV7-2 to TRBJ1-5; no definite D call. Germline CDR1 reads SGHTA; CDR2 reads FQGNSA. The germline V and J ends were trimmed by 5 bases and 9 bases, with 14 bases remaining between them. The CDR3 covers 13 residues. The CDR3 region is CASSPGVLGPQHF. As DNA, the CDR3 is TGTGCCAGCAGCCCCGGGGTTTTGGGGCCCCAGCATTTT.

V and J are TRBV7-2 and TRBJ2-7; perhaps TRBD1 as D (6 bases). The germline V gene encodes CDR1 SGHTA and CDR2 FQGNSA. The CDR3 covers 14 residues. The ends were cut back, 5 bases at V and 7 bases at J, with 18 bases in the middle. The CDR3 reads CASSPVQGPGEQYF. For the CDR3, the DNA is TGTGCCAGCAGCCCCGTACAGGGACCGGGTGAGCAGTACTTC.

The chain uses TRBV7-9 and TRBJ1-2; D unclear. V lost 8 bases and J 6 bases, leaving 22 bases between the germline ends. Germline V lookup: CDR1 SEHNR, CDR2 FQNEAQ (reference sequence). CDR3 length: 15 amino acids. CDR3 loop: CASSSPLGVFDGYTF. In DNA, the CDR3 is TGTGCCAGCTCTTCTCCCCTCGGGGTCTTCGATGGCTACACCTTC.

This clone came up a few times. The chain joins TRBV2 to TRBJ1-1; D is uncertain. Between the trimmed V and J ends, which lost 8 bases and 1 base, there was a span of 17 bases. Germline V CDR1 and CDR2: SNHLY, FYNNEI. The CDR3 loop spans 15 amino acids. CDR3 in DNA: TGTGCCAGCCAAGGCGCCGCGAGAGGGAACACTGAAGCTTTCTTT. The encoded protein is CASQGAARGNTEAFF.

The CDR3 nucleotides are TGTGCCAGCAGCTTACCTAGCGGGGGGACCAACAATGAGCAGTTCTTC. Its protein is CASSLPSGGTNNEQFF. This chain uses TRBV7-9 with TRBJ2-1; TRBD2 matches at 11 bases. CDR1 and CDR2 (germline): SEHNR, FQNEAQ (reference sequence). The CDR3 consists of 16 residues. J gave up 5 bases and V 2 bases, and 5 bases lay outside the gene matches.

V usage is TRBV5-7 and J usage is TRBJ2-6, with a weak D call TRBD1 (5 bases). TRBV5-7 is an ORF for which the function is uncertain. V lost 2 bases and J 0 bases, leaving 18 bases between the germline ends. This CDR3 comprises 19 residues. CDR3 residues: CASSFTQGSGRSGANVLTF. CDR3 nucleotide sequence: TGTGCCAGCAGCTTTACCCAGGGTTCCGGCCGCTCTGGGGCCAACGTCCTGACTTTC.

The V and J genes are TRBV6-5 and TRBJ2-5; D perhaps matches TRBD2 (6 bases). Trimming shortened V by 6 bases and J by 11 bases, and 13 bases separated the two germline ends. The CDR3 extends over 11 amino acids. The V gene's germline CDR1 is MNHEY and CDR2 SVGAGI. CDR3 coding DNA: TGTGCCAGCAGCCAGACGGGGGAGCAGTACTTC. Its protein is CASSQTGEQYF.

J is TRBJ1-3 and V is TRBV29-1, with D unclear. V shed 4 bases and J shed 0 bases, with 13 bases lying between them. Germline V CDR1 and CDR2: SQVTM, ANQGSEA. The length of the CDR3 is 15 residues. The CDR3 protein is CSVGFGLSSGNTIYF. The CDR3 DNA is TGCAGCGTTGGTTTTGGACTGAGCTCTGGAAACACCATATATTTT.

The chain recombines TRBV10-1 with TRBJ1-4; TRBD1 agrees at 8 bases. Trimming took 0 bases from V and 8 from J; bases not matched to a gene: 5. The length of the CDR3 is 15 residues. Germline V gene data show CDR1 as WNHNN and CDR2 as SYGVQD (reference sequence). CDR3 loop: CASSESTGGIEKLFF. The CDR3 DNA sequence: TGCGCCAGCAGTGAGTCTACAGGGGGTATCGAAAAACTGTTTTTT.

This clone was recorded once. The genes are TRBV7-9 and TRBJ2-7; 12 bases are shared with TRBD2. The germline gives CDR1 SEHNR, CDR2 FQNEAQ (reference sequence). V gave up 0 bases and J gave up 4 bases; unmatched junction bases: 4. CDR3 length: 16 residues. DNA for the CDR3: TGTGCCAGCAGCTTAGCCACCGGGACTAGCGGGTACGAGCAGTACTTC. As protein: CASSLATGTSGYEQYF.

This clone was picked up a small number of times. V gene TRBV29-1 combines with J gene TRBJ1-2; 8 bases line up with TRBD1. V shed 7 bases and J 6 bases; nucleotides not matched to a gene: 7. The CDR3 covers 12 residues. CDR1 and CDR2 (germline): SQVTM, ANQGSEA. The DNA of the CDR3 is TGCAGCGCCTCGGGACAGGCCCATGGCTACACCTTC. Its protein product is CSASGQAHGYTF. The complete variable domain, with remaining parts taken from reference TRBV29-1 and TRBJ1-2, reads SAVISQKPSRDICQRGTSLTIQCQVDSQVTMMFWYRQQPGQSLTLIATANQGSEATYESGFVIDKFPISRPNLTFSTLTVSNMSPEDSSIYLCSASGQAHGYTFGSGTRLTVV.

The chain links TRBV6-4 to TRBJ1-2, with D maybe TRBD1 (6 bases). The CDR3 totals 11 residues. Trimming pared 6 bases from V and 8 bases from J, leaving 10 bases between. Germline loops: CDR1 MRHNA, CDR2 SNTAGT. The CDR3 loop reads CASRGARGYTF. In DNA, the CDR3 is TGTGCCAGCAGGGGGGCGCGAGGCTACACCTTC.

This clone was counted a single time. DNA of the CDR3: TGCGCCAGCAGCTTTACTAGTCCGGAGACCCAGTACTTC. It specifies CASSFTSPETQYF. The chain joins TRBV5-1 to TRBJ2-5, with D possibly being TRBD2 (5 bases). CDR1 and CDR2 from the germline V gene are SGHRS and YFSETQ. Trimming pared 2 bases from V and 5 bases from J, leaving 10 bases between. This CDR3 region has 13 residues. Full variable domain (missing parts from reference TRBV5-1 and TRBJ2-5): KAGVTQTPRYLIKTRGQQVTLSCSPISGHRSVSWYQQTPGQGLQFLFEYFSETQRNKGNFPGRFSGRQFSNSRSEMNVSTLELGDSALYLCASSFTSPETQYFGPGTRLLVL.

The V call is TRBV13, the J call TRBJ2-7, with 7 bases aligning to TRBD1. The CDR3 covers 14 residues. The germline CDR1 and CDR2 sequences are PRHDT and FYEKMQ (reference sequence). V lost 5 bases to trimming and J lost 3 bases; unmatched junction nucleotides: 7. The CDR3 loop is CASSPGYRGYEQYF. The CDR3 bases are TGTGCCAGCAGCCCAGGTTACAGGGGCTACGAGCAGTACTTC.

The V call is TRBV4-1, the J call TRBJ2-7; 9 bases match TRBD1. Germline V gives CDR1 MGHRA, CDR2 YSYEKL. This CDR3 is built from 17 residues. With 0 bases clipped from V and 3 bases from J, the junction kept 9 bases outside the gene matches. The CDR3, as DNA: TGCGCCAGCAGCCAAGATCCCCCGGGACAGGGATTCTACGAGCAGTACTTC. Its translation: CASSQDPPGQGFYEQYF.